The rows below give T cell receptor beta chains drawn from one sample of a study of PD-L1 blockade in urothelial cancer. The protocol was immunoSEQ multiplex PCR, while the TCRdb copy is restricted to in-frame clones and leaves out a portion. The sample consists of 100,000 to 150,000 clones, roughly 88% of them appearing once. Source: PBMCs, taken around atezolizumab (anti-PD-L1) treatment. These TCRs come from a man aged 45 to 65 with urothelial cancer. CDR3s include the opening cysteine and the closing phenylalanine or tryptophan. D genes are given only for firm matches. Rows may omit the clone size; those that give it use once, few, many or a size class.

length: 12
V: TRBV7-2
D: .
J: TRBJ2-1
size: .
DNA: TGTGCCAGCAGCCCCCCGTTCAATGAGCAGTTCTTC
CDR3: CASSPPFNEQFF

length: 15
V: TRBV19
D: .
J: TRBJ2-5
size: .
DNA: TGTGCCAGTAGTATAGATAGTCAGGGTGCAGAGACCCAGTACTTC
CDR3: CASSIDSQGAETQYF

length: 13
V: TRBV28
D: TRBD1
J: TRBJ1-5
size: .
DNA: TGTGCCACCCGGGGACAGCTAGGGCAGCCCCAGCATTTT
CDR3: CATRGQLGQPQHF

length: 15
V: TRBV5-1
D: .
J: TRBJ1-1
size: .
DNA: TGCGCCAGCAGCCCCCAGACGGGGTTGGGCGCGGTAGCTTTCTTT
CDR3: CASSPQTGLGAVAFF

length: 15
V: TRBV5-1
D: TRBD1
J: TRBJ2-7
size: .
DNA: TGCGCCAGCAGCTGGGCTACCGGGACAGGGACCGAGCAGTACTTC
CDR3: CASSWATGTGTEQYF

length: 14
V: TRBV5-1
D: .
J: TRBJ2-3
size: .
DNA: TGCGCCAGCAGCTTAGGGGAAACGACAGATACGCAGTATTTT
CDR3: CASSLGETTDTQYF

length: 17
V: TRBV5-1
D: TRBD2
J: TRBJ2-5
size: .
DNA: TGCGCCAGCAGCTTGGGTCTAGCGGGAACCTACCAAGAGACCCAGTACTTC
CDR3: CASSLGLAGTYQETQYF

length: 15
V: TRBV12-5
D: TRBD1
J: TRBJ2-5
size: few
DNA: TGTGCTAGTGCCTTATCCACAGGGGGCGCAGAGACCCAGTACTTC
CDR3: CASALSTGGAETQYF

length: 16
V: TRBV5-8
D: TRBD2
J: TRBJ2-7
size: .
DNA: TGTGCCAGCAGCTTAGTTAGCGGGAGCCGTAACTACGAGCAGTACTTC
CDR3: CASSLVSGSRNYEQYF

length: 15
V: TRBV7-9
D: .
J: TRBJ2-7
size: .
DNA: TGTGCCAGCAGCGGCCTCTGGGGGGAGCGCAACGAGCAGTACTTC
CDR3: CASSGLWGERNEQYF

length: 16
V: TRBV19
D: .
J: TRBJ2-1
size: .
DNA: TGTGCCAGTAGTAGGAATCTTCGGACTACCGACAATGAGCAGTTCTTC
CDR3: CASSRNLRTTDNEQFF

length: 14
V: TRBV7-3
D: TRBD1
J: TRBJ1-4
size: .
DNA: TGTGCCAGCAGCCTCGGGACAGGGAATGAAAAACTGTTTTTT
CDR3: CASSLGTGNEKLFF

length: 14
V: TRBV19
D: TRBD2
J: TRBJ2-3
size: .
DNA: TGTGCCAGTAGTATGGGGAGGGGAACAGATACGCAGTATTTT
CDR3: CASSMGRGTDTQYF

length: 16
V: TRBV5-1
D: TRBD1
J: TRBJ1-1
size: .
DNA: TGCGCCAGCAGCTTTGGGGTACAGGGGGCGGATACTGAAGCTTTCTTT
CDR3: CASSFGVQGADTEAFF

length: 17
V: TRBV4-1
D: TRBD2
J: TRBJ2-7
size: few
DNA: TGCGCCAGCAGCCAATTATCCGGGACTAGCGGGAGGTACGAGCAGTACTTC
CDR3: CASSQLSGTSGRYEQYF

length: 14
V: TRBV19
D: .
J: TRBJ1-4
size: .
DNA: TGTGCCAGTAGCCGATTGGAGACTAATGAAAAACTGTTTTTT
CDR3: CASSRLETNEKLFF

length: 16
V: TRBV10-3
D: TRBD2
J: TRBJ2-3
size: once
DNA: TGTGCCATCAGGGACCCGGCTAGCGGGAGCACAGATACGCAGTATTTT
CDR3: CAIRDPASGSTDTQYF

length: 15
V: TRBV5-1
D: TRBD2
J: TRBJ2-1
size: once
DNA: TGCGCCAGCAGCCTGCTAGCGGGAGAGTACAATGAGCAGTTCTTC
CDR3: CASSLLAGEYNEQFF

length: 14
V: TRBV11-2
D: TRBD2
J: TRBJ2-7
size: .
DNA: TGTGCCAGCAGCCGAGAGCGGGATTCCTACGAGCAGTACTTC
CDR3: CASSRERDSYEQYF

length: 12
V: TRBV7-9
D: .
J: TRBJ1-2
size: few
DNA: TGTGCCAGCAGCTTACAGACTTATGGCTACACCTTC
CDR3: CASSLQTYGYTF

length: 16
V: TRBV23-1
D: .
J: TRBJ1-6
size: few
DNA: TGCGCCAGCAGTCAATCGTGGGCAGGGAATAATTCACCCCTCCACTTT
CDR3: CASSQSWAGNNSPLHF

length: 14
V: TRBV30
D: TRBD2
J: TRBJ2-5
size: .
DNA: TGTGCCGGAGGGGTCCTAGCGGGAGGAGGGACCCAGTACTTC
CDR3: CAGGVLAGGGTQYF

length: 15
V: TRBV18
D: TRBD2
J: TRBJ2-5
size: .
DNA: TGTGCCAGCTCAGGCGGGAGGGCCAGTGGAGAGACCCAGTACTTC
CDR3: CASSGGRASGETQYF

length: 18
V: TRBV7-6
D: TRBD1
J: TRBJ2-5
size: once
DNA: TGTGCCAGCAGCACTATTAGGGGGGTGGAGACAGGGGTACGGACCCAGTACTTC
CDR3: CASSTIRGVETGVRTQYF

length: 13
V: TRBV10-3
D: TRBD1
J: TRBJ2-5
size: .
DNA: TGTGCCACCATGGGACAGGGACAAGAGACCCAGTACTTC
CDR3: CATMGQGQETQYF

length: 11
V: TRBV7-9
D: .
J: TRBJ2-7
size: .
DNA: TGTGCCAGCAGCTTATTCTCTGAGCAGTACTTC
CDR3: CASSLFSEQYF

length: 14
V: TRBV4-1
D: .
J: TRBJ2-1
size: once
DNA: TGCGCCAGCAGCCAAGACCAGCGGGCCAATGAGCAGTTCTTC
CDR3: CASSQDQRANEQFF